The rows below give T cell receptor beta chains drawn from one sample of a study of circulating CD8 cells and anti-PD-1 response in melanoma. TCRdb redid the calling of the reads with MiXCR, one entry per CDR3 protein. The table has approximately 620 distinct CDR3 sequences, approximately 8% seen once. The sample here was CD8+ T cells from PBMCs, taken at baseline or after one month of anti-PD-1 therapy (not recorded which). The receptors stem from a human donor with melanoma. Each CDR3 is given with its conserved first and last residue. A D gene is named only where the DNA matches it firmly. The listing skips clone size in some rows; elsewhere it reads once, few, many or a size class.

CDR3 protein	CDR3 DNA	D gene	clone size	V gene	J gene
CASTGARTNDEQFF	TGTGCCAGCACAGGGGCCCGGACTAACGATGAGCAGTTCTTC	NA	few	TRBV21-1	TRBJ2-1
CASNKKMGGYEQYF	TGTGCCAGCAACAAAAAAATGGGGGGTTACGAGCAGTACTTC	NA	large	TRBV28	TRBJ2-7
CASSQVLASEQYF	TGCGCCAGCAGCCAAGTACTAGCATCCGAGCAGTACTTC	NA	large	TRBV4-3	TRBJ2-7
CASGSGASNQPQHF	TGTGCCAGCGGTTCAGGAGCAAGCAATCAGCCCCAGCATTTT	NA	few	TRBV7-9	TRBJ1-5
CSVENPQGLGEQFF	TGCAGCGTTGAAAATCCACAGGGATTGGGTGAGCAGTTCTTC	NA	large	TRBV29-1	TRBJ2-1
CATSERGEDTGELFF	TGTGCCACCAGTGAGCGGGGGGAGGACACCGGGGAGCTGTTTTTT	TRBD2	medium-sized	TRBV24-1	TRBJ2-2
CSVTGGANTGELFF	TGCAGCGTTACCGGAGGCGCGAACACCGGGGAGCTGTTTTTT	NA	large	TRBV29-1	TRBJ2-2
CSARDELAYEQYF	TGCAGTGCTAGAGATGAACTAGCCTACGAGCAGTACTTC	NA	few	TRBV20-1	TRBJ2-7
CASSVSGLPSSGNTIYF	TGTGCCAGCAGCGTTTCGGGACTTCCGAGCTCTGGAAACACCATATATTTT	NA	medium-sized	TRBV9	TRBJ1-3
CSVEDTGNWQFF	TGCAGCGTTGAAGATACGGGGAACTGGCAGTTCTTT	NA	medium-sized	TRBV29-1	TRBJ2-1
CASSQPQGETGELFF	TGTGCCAGCAGCCAACCACAGGGGGAAACCGGGGAGCTGTTTTTT	TRBD1	large	TRBV14	TRBJ2-2
CASKRTAYEHYF	TGTGCCAGCAAACGGACAGCCTACGAGCATTACTTC	NA	large	TRBV27	TRBJ2-7
CASSAGTSGGFRVYEQYF	TGTGCCAGCAGTGCCGGGACTAGCGGGGGCTTCAGGGTATACGAGCAGTACTTC	TRBD2	large	TRBV6-6	TRBJ2-7
CATSVSYEQFF	TGTGCCACCAGTGTTTCCTATGAGCAGTTCTTC	NA	large	TRBV24-1	TRBJ2-1
CASTGVPSKNIQYF	TGTGCCAGCACTGGGGTACCCTCCAAAAACATTCAGTACTTC	NA	large	TRBV5-5	TRBJ2-4
CASSMGSGNNEQFF	TGTGCCAGTAGTATGGGCTCGGGGAACAATGAGCAGTTCTTC	NA	medium-sized	TRBV19	TRBJ2-1
CASSEAYRANSPLHF	TGTGCCAGCAGTGAAGCGTACAGGGCTAATTCACCCCTCCACTTT	NA	hyperexpanded	TRBV6-1	TRBJ1-6
CASSHSLTGSYEQYF	TGCGCCAGCAGCCATAGCTTGACTGGCTCCTACGAGCAGTACTTC	NA	medium-sized	TRBV4-1	TRBJ2-7
CASSGAVGTNQPQHF	TGTGCCAGCAGCGGGGCCGTCGGCACCAATCAGCCCCAGCATTTT	NA	NA	TRBV9	TRBJ1-5
CASSFVAGESPLHF	TGTGCCAGCAGTTTTGTGGCAGGGGAATCACCCCTCCACTTT	NA	few	TRBV28	TRBJ1-6
CASSMTQGYEQYF	TGTGCCAGTAGTATGACCCAGGGATACGAGCAGTACTTC	NA	large	TRBV19	TRBJ2-7
CASSPLWGANTGELFF	TGTGCCAGCAGTCCCCTATGGGGGGCTAACACCGGGGAGCTGTTTTTT	NA	large	TRBV27	TRBJ2-2
CSARGRTHSSYEQYF	TGCAGTGCTAGAGGCAGGACACATAGCTCCTACGAGCAGTACTTC	NA	few	TRBV20-1	TRBJ2-7
CASSFLQGTDTQYF	TGTGCCAGCAGTTTCCTTCAGGGCACAGATACGCAGTATTTT	NA	large	TRBV28	TRBJ2-3
CASSHAGEETQYF	TGTGCCAGCAGCCATGCCGGGGAAGAGACCCAGTACTTC	NA	medium-sized	TRBV5-6	TRBJ2-5
CASSQPGLPNEQFF	TGTGCCAGCAGCCAACCGGGACTTCCCAATGAGCAGTTCTTC	NA	large	TRBV7-2	TRBJ2-1
CSASTGRTGANVLTF	TGCAGCGCCTCAACAGGTAGGACTGGGGCCAACGTCCTGACTTTC	NA	large	TRBV29-1	TRBJ2-6
CASSQGVYNEQFF	TGTGCCAGCAGCCAGGGGGTCTACAATGAGCAGTTCTTC	TRBD1	large	TRBV12-3/TRBV12-4	TRBJ2-1
CSARDLSGWNEQFF	TGCAGTGCTAGAGATCTATCAGGGTGGAATGAGCAGTTCTTC	NA	large	TRBV20-1	TRBJ2-1
CASSVSGGNTEAFF	TGTGCCAGCAGTGTTTCCGGAGGGAACACTGAAGCTTTCTTT	NA	medium-sized	TRBV2	TRBJ1-1
CASSMPQGYGYTF	TGTGCCAGTAGTATGCCCCAAGGGTATGGCTACACCTTC	NA	large	TRBV19	TRBJ1-2
CASSSTRGQGYNEQFF	TGTGCCAGCAGCTCAACCCGGGGGCAAGGCTACAATGAGCAGTTCTTC	NA	medium-sized	TRBV7-2	TRBJ2-1
CAWARGTDTQYF	TGTGCCTGGGCCCGAGGGACAGATACGCAGTATTTT	NA	large	TRBV30	TRBJ2-3
CASSLGSGGEQFF	TGTGCCAGCAGTTTAGGGTCAGGGGGTGAGCAGTTCTTC	TRBD1	medium-sized	TRBV27	TRBJ2-1
CAKRQGAYEQYF	TGTGCCAAACGACAGGGGGCTTACGAGCAGTACTTC	TRBD1	large	TRBV7-6	TRBJ2-7
CASSPGSGYEQYF	TGTGCCAGCAGTCCGGGGTCCGGGTACGAGCAGTACTTC	NA	large	TRBV27	TRBJ2-7
CSARGGWNTQYF	TGCAGTGCTAGGGGGGGATGGAATACGCAGTATTTT	NA	NA	TRBV20-1	TRBJ2-3
CASGFSGPYNEQFF	TGTGCTAGTGGTTTTTCGGGGCCGTACAATGAGCAGTTCTTC	NA	large	TRBV12-5	TRBJ2-1
CASSSLAGGDQETQYF	TGTGCCAGCAGCTCCCTAGCGGGGGGTGACCAAGAGACCCAGTACTTC	TRBD2	NA	TRBV5-4	TRBJ2-5
CASSVGGTGVAYEQYF	TGTGCCAGCAGCGTAGGCGGGACAGGGGTGGCCTACGAGCAGTACTTC	TRBD1	few	TRBV9	TRBJ2-7